Following are 2 T cell receptor beta chains from one sample sequenced in a study of CD8 T cells in ankylosing spondylitis. Using its own MiXCR run on the 5' RACE reads, TCRdb lists one record per CDR3 protein. In the table there are more than 150,000 distinct CDR3 sequences, more than 9% of which are singletons. The sequenced material came from blood, either unsorted or a sorted T cell fraction (not recorded which). These receptors originate from a male donor with ankylosing spondylitis or in good health (not recorded which).

The V and J genes are TRBV24-1 and TRBJ2-3, with unresolved D. Trimming pared 2 bases from V and 1 base from J, leaving 12 bases between. Germline V lookup: CDR1 KGHDR, CDR2 SFDVKD. This CDR3 contains 16 residues. The CDR3 DNA reads TGTGCCACCAGTGATTATATGGGCGGTCGCACAGATACGCAGTATTTT. Amino acid sequence: CATSDYMGGRTDTQYF.

This clonotype was seen ten or more times. The chain links TRBV24-1 to TRBJ2-1, with 9 nucleotides matching TRBD1. J lost 10 bases, V lost 3 bases, and 9 bases had no gene match. The CDR3 runs to 15 residues. Germline V CDR1 and CDR2: KGHDR, SFDVKD. The CDR3 bases are TGTGCCACCAGTGATCCCAACAGGGGGCTAGGGGAGCAGTTCTTC. This sequence encodes CATSDPNRGLGEQFF.